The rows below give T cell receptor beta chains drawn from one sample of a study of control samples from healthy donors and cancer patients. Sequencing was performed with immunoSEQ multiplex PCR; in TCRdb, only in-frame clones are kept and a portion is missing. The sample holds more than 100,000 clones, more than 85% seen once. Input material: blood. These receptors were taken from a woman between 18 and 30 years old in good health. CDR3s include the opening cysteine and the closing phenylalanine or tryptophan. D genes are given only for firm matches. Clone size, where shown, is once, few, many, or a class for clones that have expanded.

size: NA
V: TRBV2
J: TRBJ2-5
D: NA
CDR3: CASRGIVKETQYF
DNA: TGTGCCAGCAGAGGGATCGTAAAAGAGACCCAGTACTTC

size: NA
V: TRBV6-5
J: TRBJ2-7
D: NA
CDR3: CASSPQGYEQYF
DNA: TGTGCCAGCAGTCCCCAAGGGTACGAGCAGTACTTC

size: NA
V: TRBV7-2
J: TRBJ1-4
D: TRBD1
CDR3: CASSTGQGKSEKLFF
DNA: TGTGCCAGCAGCACCGGACAGGGAAAGAGTGAAAAACTGTTTTTT

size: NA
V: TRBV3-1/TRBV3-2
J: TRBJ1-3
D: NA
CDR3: CASSQLGTSSGNTIYF
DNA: TGTGCCAGCAGCCAATTGGGCACGAGCTCTGGAAACACCATATATTTT

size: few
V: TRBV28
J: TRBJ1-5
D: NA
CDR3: CASSQGPYSNQPQHF
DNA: TGTGCCAGCAGTCAGGGGCCGTATAGCAATCAGCCCCAGCATTTT

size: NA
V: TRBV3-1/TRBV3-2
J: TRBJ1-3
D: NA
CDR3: CASSAVLSGNTIYF
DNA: TGTGCCAGCAGTGCAGTTCTTTCTGGAAACACCATATATTTT

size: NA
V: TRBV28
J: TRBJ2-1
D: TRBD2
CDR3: CASSAGLAGGREQFF
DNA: TGTGCCAGCAGTGCCGGACTAGCGGGAGGCCGTGAGCAGTTCTTC

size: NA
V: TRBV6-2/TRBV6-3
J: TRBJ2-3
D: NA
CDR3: CASSYSMVGPGLDTQYF
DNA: TGTGCCAGCAGTTACTCGATGGTCGGCCCGGGACTAGATACGCAGTATTTT

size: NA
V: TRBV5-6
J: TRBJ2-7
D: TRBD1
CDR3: CASSAGQVYEQYF
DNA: TGTGCCAGCAGCGCGGGACAGGTATACGAGCAGTACTTC

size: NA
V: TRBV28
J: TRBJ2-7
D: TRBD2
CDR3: CASSLPGTSGRTYEQYF
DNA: TGTGCCAGCAGTTTACCAGGGACTAGCGGGAGGACATACGAGCAGTACTTC

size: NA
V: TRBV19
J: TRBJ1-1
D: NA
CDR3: CASKKEERGNTEAFF
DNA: TGTGCCAGTAAAAAAGAAGAACGAGGGAACACTGAAGCTTTCTTT

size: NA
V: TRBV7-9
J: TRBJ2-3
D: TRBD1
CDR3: CASSPGTGTDTQYF
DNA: TGTGCCAGCAGCCCCGGGACAGGCACAGATACGCAGTATTTT

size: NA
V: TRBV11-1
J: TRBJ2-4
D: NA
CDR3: CASSFTGSIAKNIQYF
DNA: TGTGCCAGCAGCTTCACAGGTTCAATAGCCAAAAACATTCAGTACTTC

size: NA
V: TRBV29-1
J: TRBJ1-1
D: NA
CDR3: CSVVSLRGPGGAFF
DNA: TGCAGCGTTGTGTCCTTGAGGGGACCCGGAGGAGCTTTCTTT

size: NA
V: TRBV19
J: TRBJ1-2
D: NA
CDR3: CARISGAYYGYTF
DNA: TGTGCCAGGATCTCAGGGGCGTACTATGGCTACACCTTC

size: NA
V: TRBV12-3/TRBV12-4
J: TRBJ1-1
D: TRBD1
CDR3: CASTTGQGGAFF
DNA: TGTGCCAGCACCACGGGACAGGGAGGGGCTTTCTTT

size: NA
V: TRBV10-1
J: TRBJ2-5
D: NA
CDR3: CASQGWETQYF
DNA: TGCGCCAGCCAGGGGTGGGAGACCCAGTACTTC

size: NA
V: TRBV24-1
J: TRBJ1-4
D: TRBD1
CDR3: CAPRTGSATNEKLFF
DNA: TGTGCCCCAAGGACAGGGTCTGCAACTAATGAAAAACTGTTTTTT

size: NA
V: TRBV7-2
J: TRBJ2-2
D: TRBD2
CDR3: CASSLARGGRNGELFF
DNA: TGTGCCAGCAGCTTAGCACGCGGGGGGAGGAACGGGGAGCTGTTTTTT

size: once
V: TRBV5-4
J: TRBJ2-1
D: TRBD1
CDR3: CASSSGTGGAQFF
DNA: TGTGCCAGCAGCTCTGGGACAGGGGGCGCGCAGTTCTTC